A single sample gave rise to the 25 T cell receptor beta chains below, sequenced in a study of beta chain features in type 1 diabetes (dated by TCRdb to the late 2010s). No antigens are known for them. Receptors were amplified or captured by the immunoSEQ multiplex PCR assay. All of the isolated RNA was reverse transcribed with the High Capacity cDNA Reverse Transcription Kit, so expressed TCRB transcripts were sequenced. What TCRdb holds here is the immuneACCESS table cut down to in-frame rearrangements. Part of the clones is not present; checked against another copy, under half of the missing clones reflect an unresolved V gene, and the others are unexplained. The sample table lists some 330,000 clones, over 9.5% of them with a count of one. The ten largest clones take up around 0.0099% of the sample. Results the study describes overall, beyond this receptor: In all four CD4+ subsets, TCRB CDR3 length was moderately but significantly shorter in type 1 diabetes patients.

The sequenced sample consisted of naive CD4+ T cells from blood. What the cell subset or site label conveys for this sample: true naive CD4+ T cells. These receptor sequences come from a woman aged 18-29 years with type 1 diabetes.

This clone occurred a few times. CDR3 DNA: TGTGCCAGCAGCCTCGGGAGCCCGGGCAATGAGCAGTTCTTC. Translated, it gives CASSLGSPGNEQFF. The chain uses TRBV7-3 and TRBJ2-1; D perhaps matches TRBD2 (6 bases). The CDR3 runs to 14 residues. CDR1 and CDR2 from the germline V gene are SGHTA and FQGTGA. The germline V and J ends were trimmed by 5 bases and 6 bases, with 14 bases remaining between them.

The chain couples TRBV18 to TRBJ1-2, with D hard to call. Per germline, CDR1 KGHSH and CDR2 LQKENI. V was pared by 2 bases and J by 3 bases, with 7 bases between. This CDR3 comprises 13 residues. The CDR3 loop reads CASSPRTDYGYTF. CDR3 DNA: TGTGCCAGCTCACCAAGAACGGACTATGGCTACACCTTC. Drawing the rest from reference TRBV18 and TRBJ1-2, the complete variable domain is NAGVMQNPRHLVRRRGQEARLRCSPMKGHSHVYWYRQLPEEGLKFMVYLQKENIIDESGMPKERFSAEFPKEGPSILRIQQVVRGDSAAYFCASSPRTDYGYTFGSGTRLTVV.

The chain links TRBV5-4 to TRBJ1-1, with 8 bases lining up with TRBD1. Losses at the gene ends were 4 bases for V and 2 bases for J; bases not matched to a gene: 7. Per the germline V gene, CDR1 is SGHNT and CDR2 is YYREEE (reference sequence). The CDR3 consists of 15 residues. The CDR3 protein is CASSIDRGHNTEAFF. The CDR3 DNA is TGTGCCAGCAGCATCGACAGGGGTCATAACACTGAAGCTTTCTTT.

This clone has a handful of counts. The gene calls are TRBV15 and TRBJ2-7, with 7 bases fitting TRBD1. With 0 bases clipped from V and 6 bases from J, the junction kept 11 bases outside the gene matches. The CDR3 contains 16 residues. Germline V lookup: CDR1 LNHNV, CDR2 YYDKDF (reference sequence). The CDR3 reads CATSRDTGTEGLEQYF. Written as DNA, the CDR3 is TGTGCCACCAGCAGAGATACCGGGACAGAGGGCCTCGAGCAGTACTTC.

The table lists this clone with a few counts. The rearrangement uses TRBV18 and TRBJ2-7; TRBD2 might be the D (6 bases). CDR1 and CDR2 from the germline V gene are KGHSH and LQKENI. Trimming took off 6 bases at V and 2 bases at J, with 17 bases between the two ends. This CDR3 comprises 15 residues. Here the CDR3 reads CASSPGGVGTYEQYF. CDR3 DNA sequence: TGTGCCAGCTCCCCCGGCGGGGTTGGGACCTACGAGCAGTACTTC.

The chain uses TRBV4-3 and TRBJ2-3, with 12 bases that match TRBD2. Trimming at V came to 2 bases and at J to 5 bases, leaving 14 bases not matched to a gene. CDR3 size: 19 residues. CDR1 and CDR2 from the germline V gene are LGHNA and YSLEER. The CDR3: CASSQKWERRLAGVDTQYF. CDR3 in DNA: TGCGCCAGCAGCCAAAAGTGGGAGCGACGACTAGCGGGAGTAGATACGCAGTATTTT.

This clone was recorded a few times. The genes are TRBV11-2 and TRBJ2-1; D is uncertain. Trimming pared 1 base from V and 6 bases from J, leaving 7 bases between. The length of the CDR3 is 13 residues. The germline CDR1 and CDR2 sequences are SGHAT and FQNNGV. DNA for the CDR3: TGTGCCAGCAGCTTAGGTGGGCCCAATGAGCAGTTCTTC. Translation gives CASSLGGPNEQFF. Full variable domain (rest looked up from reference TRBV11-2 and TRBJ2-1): EAGVAQSPRYKIIEKRQSVAFWCNPISGHATLYWYQQILGQGPKLLIQFQNNGVVDDSQLPKDRFSAERLKGVDSTLKIQPAKLEDSAVYLCASSLGGPNEQFFGPGTRLTVL.

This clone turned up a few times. DNA of the CDR3: TGTGCCAGCAGTTCGTATCAGGGGTTTGGGACTGAAGCTTTCTTT. The encoded protein is CASSSYQGFGTEAFF. The gene calls are TRBV27 and TRBJ1-1, with a weak D call TRBD1 (6 bases). Per germline, CDR1 MNHEY and CDR2 SMNVEV (reference sequence). The V end lost 4 bases, the J end lost 5 bases, and 17 bases lay between the germline ends. This CDR3 is built from 15 residues.

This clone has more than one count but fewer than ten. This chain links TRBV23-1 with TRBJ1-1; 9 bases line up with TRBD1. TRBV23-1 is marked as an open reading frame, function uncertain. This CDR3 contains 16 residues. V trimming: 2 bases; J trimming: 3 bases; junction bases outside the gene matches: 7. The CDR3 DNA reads TGCGCCAGCAGTCAAAGGGACAGGGTTTGGCACACTGAAGCTTTCTTT. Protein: CASSQRDRVWHTEAFF.

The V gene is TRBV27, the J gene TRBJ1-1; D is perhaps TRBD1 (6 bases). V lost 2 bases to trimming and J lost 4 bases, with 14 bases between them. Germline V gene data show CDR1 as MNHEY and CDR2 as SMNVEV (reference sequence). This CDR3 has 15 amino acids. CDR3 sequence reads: CASSLDRTGSTEAFF. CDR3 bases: TGTGCCAGCAGTTTAGACAGGACGGGGAGCACTGAAGCTTTCTTT.

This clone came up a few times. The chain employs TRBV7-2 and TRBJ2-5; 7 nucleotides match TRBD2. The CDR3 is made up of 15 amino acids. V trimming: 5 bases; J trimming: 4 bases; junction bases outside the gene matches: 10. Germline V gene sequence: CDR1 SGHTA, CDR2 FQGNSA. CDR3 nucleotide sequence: TGTGCCAGCAGCCCCGGCTGGGCGGGAGTAGAGACCCAGTACTTC. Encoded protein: CASSPGWAGVETQYF.

For the CDR3, the DNA is TGTGCCAGCAGCCAAGTGGTAGCGGGGGGAACCGGGGAGCTGTTTTTT. Its translation is CASSQVVAGGTGELFF. This chain uses TRBV4-2 with TRBJ2-2; 10 positions match TRBD2. The CDR3 has 16 amino acids. Germline loops: CDR1 LGHNA, CDR2 YNFKEQ. The ends lost 1 base at V and 5 bases at J; junction bases unmatched: 4.

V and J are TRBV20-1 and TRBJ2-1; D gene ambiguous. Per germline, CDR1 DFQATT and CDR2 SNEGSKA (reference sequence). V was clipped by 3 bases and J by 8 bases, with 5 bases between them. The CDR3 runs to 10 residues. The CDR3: CSASNYEQFF. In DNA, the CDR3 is TGCAGTGCTAGCAACTATGAGCAGTTCTTC.

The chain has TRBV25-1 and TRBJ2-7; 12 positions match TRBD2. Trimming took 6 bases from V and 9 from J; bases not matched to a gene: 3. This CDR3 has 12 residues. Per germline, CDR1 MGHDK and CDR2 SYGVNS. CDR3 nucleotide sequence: TGTGCCAGCAGAGGGACTAGCGGGTGGCAGTACTTC. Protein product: CASRGTSGWQYF.

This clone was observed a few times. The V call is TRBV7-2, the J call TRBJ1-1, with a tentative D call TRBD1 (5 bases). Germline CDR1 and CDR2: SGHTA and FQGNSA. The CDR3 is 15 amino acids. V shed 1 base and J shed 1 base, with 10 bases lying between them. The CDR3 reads CASSLVRTRNTEAFF. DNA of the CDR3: TGTGCCAGCAGCTTAGTTCGGACAAGGAACACTGAAGCTTTCTTT.

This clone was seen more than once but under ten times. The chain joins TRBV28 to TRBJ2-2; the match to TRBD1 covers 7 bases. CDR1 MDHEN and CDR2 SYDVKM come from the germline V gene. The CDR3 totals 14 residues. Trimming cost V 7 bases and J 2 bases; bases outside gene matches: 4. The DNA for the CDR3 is TGTGCCAGCACCCGGGACAGTAACACCGGGGAGCTGTTTTTT. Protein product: CASTRDSNTGELFF.

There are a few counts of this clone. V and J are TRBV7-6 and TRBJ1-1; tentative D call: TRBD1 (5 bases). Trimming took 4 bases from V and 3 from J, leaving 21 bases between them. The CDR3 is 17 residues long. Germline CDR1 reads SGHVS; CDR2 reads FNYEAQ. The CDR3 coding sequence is TGTGCCAGCAGCTCCCGTTGGGTCCGTACGGGGGACACTGAAGCTTTCTTT. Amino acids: CASSSRWVRTGDTEAFF.

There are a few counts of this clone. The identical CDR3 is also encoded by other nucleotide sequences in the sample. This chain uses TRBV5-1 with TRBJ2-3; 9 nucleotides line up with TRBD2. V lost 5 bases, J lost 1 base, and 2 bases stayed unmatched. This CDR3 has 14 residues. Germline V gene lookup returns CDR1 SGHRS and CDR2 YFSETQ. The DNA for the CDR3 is TGCGCCAGCAGTTTAGCGGGAGGCACAGATACGCAGTATTTT. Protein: CASSLAGGTDTQYF. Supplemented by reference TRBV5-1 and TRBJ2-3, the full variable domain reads KAGVTQTPRYLIKTRGQQVTLSCSPISGHRSVSWYQQTPGQGLQFLFEYFSETQRNKGNFPGRFSGRQFSNSRSEMNVSTLELGDSALYLCASSLAGGTDTQYFGPGTRLTVL.

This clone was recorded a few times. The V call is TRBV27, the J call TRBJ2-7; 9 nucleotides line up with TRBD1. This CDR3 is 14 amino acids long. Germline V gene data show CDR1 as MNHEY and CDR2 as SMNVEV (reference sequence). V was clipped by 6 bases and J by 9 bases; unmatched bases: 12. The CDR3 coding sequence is TGTGCCAGCAGCCCGGGACAGGGAAATTTAGGGCAGTACTTC. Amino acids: CASSPGQGNLGQYF.

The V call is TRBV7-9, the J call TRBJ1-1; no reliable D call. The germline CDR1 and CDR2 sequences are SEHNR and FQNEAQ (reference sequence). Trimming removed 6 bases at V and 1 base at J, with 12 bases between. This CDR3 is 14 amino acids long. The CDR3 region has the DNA TGTGCCAGCAGAAGCGGACCACCGAACACTGAAGCTTTCTTT. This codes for CASRSGPPNTEAFF.

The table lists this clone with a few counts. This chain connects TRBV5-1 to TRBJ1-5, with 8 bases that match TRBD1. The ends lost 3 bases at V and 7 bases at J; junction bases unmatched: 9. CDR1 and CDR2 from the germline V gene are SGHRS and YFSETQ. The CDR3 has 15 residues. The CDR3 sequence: CASSSTGERWQPQHF. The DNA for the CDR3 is TGCGCCAGCAGCTCGACAGGGGAACGGTGGCAGCCCCAGCATTTT.

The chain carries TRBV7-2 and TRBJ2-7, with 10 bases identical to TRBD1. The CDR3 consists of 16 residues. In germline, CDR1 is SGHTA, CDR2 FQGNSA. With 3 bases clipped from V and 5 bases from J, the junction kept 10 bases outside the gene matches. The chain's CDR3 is CASSLSPGQGHHEQYF. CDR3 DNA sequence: TGTGCCAGCAGCTTGAGCCCGGGACAGGGGCACCACGAGCAGTACTTC. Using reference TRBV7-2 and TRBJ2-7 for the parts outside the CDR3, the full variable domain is GAGVSQSPSNKVTEKGKDVELRCDPISGHTALYWYRQSLGQGLEFLIYFQGNSAPDKSGLPSDRFSAERTGGSVSTLTIQRTQQEDSAVYLCASSLSPGQGHHEQYFGPGTRLTVT.

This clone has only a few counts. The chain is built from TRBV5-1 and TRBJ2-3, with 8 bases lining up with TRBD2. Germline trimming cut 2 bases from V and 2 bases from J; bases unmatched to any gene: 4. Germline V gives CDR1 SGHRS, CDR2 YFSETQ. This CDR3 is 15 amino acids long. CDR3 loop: CASSFSGDDTDTQYF. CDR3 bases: TGCGCCAGCAGCTTTAGCGGGGACGACACAGATACGCAGTATTTT.

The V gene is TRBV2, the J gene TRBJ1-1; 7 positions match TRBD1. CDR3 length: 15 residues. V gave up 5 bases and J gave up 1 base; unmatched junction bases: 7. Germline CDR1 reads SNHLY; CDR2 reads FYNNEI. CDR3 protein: CASSFQGQSNTEAFF. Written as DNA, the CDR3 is TGTGCCAGCAGTTTCCAGGGACAGTCGAACACTGAAGCTTTCTTT.

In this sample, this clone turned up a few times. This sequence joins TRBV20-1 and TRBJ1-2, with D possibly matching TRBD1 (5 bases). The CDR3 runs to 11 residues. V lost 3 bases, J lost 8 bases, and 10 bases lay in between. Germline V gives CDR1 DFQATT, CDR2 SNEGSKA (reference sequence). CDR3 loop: CSASRDEGYTF. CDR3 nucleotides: TGCAGTGCTAGCAGGGATGAGGGCTACACCTTC.